The 21 T cell receptor beta chains presented below share a single source sample, sequenced in a study of a mutant IDH1 vaccine in newly diagnosed glioma. Time point reported: week 23, last vaccination. Doses consisted of 300 ug of mutant IDH1 20-mer peptide each, paired with topical imiquimod. Generated by immunoSEQ multiplex PCR, the TCRdb table keeps only in-frame clones and is missing some. The top ten hold 5.3% of the sample, which has tens of thousands of clones, about 76% seen once. Antigens for these TCRs are unknown. Material: PBMCs, obtained from a glioma patient whose treatment included an IDH1 peptide vaccine. Receptors originate from a man aged 50 to 60 with glioma.

The chain has TRBV19 and TRBJ2-4; 10 positions agree with TRBD1. The CDR3 contains 18 residues. CDR1 LNHDA and CDR2 SQIVND come from the germline V gene (reference sequence). The junction had 13 bases not matched to a gene; V was cut back by 6 bases and J by 2 bases. In DNA, the CDR3 is TGTGCCAGTAGGGGACAGGGGTCCCGCATAAAATCCAAAAACATTCAGTACTTC. Protein product: CASRGQGSRIKSKNIQYF.

This clone was recorded only once. The V and J genes are TRBV5-1 and TRBJ1-2, with a weak D call TRBD1 (6 bases). The CDR3 covers 13 residues. V was pared by 1 base and J by 4 bases, with 8 bases between. Germline assignment: CDR1 SGHRS and CDR2 YFSETQ. CDR3 in DNA: TGCGCCAGCAGCTTGACAGGGACCTATGGCTACACCTTC. It is translated as CASSLTGTYGYTF.

J is TRBJ2-5 and V is TRBV27, with unresolved D. The better agreement between TRBJ2-7 and the DNA end casts doubt on the J call. Germline loops: CDR1 MNHEY, CDR2 SMNVEV (reference sequence). This CDR3 is 11 amino acids long. CDR3 amino acids: CASSFYYEQYF. CDR3 nucleotide sequence: TGTGCCAGCAGTTTCTACTACGAGCAGTACTTC.

This clone was found a few times. V gene TRBV5-4 combines with J gene TRBJ2-5, with D possibly TRBD1 on 6 matching bases. With 3 bases removed from V and 2 bases from J, the gap between germline ends came to 17 bases. This CDR3 is built from 16 residues. Germline CDR1 reads SGHNT; CDR2 reads YYREEE (reference sequence). CDR3 DNA sequence: TGTGCCAGCAGCTCTCCGGGGCAGGGGCCTCAAGAGACCCAGTACTTC. This sequence encodes CASSSPGQGPQETQYF.

The V call is TRBV19, the J call TRBJ1-1; D call uncertain. V lost 7 bases and J 3 bases, leaving 9 bases between the germline ends. The CDR3 totals 12 residues. CDR1 and CDR2 (germline): LNHDA, SQIVND (reference sequence). CDR3 loop: CASTSGYTEAFF. The CDR3, as DNA: TGTGCCAGTACGTCTGGATACACTGAAGCTTTCTTT.

V and J are TRBV6-5 and TRBJ2-1, with 7 positions matching TRBD2. Germline values: CDR1 MNHEY, CDR2 SVGAGI. Germline trimming cut 2 bases from V and 4 bases from J; bases unmatched to any gene: 8. The length of the CDR3 is 16 residues. The CDR3 DNA reads TGTGCCAGCAGTTACGGGGGGGGATACAGATACAATGAGCAGTTCTTC. The encoded protein is CASSYGGGYRYNEQFF.

V is TRBV19 and J is TRBJ1-5; 7 bases match TRBD1. The CDR3 has 13 amino acids. Germline values: CDR1 LNHDA, CDR2 SQIVND (reference sequence). After removal of 4 bases from V and 8 bases from J, the junction contained 5 bases not matched to a gene. Here the CDR3 reads CASSTGDRKPQHF. In nucleotides, the CDR3 is TGTGCCAGTAGTACGGGGGACAGAAAGCCCCAGCATTTT.

The rearrangement links TRBV7-2 to TRBJ2-3; possibly TRBD1 for D (5 bases). The V gene lost 6 bases and the J gene lost 5 bases, with 18 bases spanning the gap. CDR3 length: 15 amino acids. The germline CDR1 and CDR2 sequences are SGHTA and FQGNSA. The CDR3 here is CASRDLARGRDTQYF. CDR3 coding DNA: TGTGCCAGCAGAGACCTCGCAAGGGGTAGAGATACGCAGTATTTT. The full variable domain, rest sourced from reference TRBV7-2 and TRBJ2-3, is GAGVSQSPSNKVTEKGKDVELRCDPISGHTALYWYRQSLGQGLEFLIYFQGNSAPDKSGLPSDRFSAERTGGSVSTLTIQRTQQEDSAVYLCASRDLARGRDTQYFGPGTRLTVL.

The rearrangement joins TRBV19 to TRBJ1-5; TRBD1 agrees at 10 bases. V lost 1 base to trimming and J lost 0 bases; unmatched junction nucleotides: 6. The germline V gene encodes CDR1 LNHDA and CDR2 SQIVND (reference sequence). The CDR3 runs 18 residues. This CDR3 reads CASSIAGTGAYSNQPQHF. Here the CDR3 DNA reads TGTGCCAGTAGTATAGCCGGGACAGGGGCTTATAGCAATCAGCCCCAGCATTTT.

This sequence joins TRBV29-1 and TRBJ1-4; 8 nucleotides line up with TRBD1. Trimming cost V 4 bases and J 0 bases; bases outside gene matches: 1. The germline V gene has CDR1 SQVTM and CDR2 ANQGSEA. CDR3 length equals 14 residues. The CDR3 bases are TGCAGCGTTGGGGACAGGACAACTAATGAAAAACTGTTTTTT. This translates into CSVGDRTTNEKLFF.

The chain employs TRBV5-1 and TRBJ1-1; tentative D call: TRBD1 (5 bases). The germline CDR1 and CDR2 sequences are SGHRS and YFSETQ. V gave up 3 bases and J gave up 6 bases, with 15 bases separating them. This CDR3 has 14 amino acids. In nucleotides, the CDR3 is TGCGCCAGCAGCTCGGGACTCCGGGGAGCTGAAGCTTTCTTT. It yields the protein CASSSGLRGAEAFF. Using reference TRBV5-1 and TRBJ1-1 for the parts outside the CDR3, the full variable domain is KAGVTQTPRYLIKTRGQQVTLSCSPISGHRSVSWYQQTPGQGLQFLFEYFSETQRNKGNFPGRFSGRQFSNSRSEMNVSTLELGDSALYLCASSSGLRGAEAFFGQGTRLTVV.

V usage is TRBV19 and J usage is TRBJ2-2; the D is unclear. The V gene lost 3 bases and the J gene lost 2 bases, with 10 bases spanning the gap. Germline lookup yields CDR1 LNHDA and CDR2 SQIVND (reference sequence). The CDR3 consists of 15 residues. This CDR3 is CASSIKLLNTGELFF. CDR3 coding DNA: TGTGCCAGTAGTATTAAACTACTAAACACCGGGGAGCTGTTTTTT. Supplemented by reference TRBV19 and TRBJ2-2, the full variable domain reads DGGITQSPKYLFRKEGQNVTLSCEQNLNHDAMYWYRQDPGQGLRLIYYSQIVNDFQKGDIAEGYSVSREKKESFPLTVTSAQKNPTAFYLCASSIKLLNTGELFFGEGSRLTVL.

V usage is TRBV6-1 and J usage is TRBJ2-7; perhaps D is TRBD1 or TRBD2 (6 bases each). V lost 5 bases to trimming and J lost 2 bases, with 16 bases between them. The CDR3 runs to 15 residues. In germline, CDR1 is MNHNS, CDR2 SASEGT. CDR3 bases: TGTGCCAGCAGTACGCGGGACACTCCCCCCTACGAGCAGTACTTC. Amino acid sequence: CASSTRDTPPYEQYF.

V usage is TRBV6-5 and J usage is TRBJ2-5; maybe TRBD2 (6 bases). Germline assignment: CDR1 MNHEY and CDR2 SVGAGI. CDR3 length equals 12 residues. The V and J ends lost 8 bases and 5 bases respectively, with 12 bases between them. CDR3 sequence reads: CASGRGDETQYF. For the CDR3, the DNA is TGTGCCAGCGGGCGGGGAGATGAGACCCAGTACTTC.

The rearrangement links TRBV4-1 to TRBJ2-5; D possibly corresponds to TRBD2 (6 bases). Gene TRBJ2-7 matches the end of the DNA better, so the J call may be wrong. Germline lookup yields CDR1 MGHRA and CDR2 YSYEKL. The CDR3 runs to 14 residues. CDR3 amino acids: CASSQFRGTDEQYF. The CDR3 DNA follows: TGCGCCAGCAGCCAATTTCGGGGGACGGACGAGCAGTACTTC.

The gene calls are TRBV9 and TRBJ1-3; TRBD1 might be the D (6 bases). V dropped 4 bases and J dropped 6 bases, with 11 bases sitting between them. The germline V gene encodes CDR1 SGDLS and CDR2 YYNGEE. The CDR3 covers 13 residues. In DNA, the CDR3 is TGTGCCAGCAGCCCCGGGACACTAAACACCATATATTTT. It translates to CASSPGTLNTIYF.

The V and J genes are TRBV27 and TRBJ1-5; a possible D gene is TRBD1 (5 bases). Germline V lookup: CDR1 MNHEY, CDR2 SMNVEV (reference sequence). Trimming removed 2 bases at V and 4 bases at J, with 6 bases between. The CDR3 extends over 13 amino acids. In DNA form, the CDR3 reads TGTGCCAGCAGTTTACAGGGAAATCAGCCCCAGCATTTT. It codes for CASSLQGNQPQHF.

The chain has TRBV13 and TRBJ2-2; weak D call: TRBD1 (5 bases). This CDR3 contains 16 residues. CDR1 and CDR2 (germline): PRHDT, FYEKMQ (reference sequence). V shed 4 bases and J shed 4 bases, with 16 bases lying between them. CDR3 residues: CASSSHEQGPTGELFF. In DNA form, the CDR3 reads TGTGCCAGCAGCTCCCATGAGCAGGGTCCCACCGGGGAGCTGTTTTTT.

The chain has TRBV6-6 and TRBJ1-2, with no clear D. Germline CDR1 MNHNY, CDR2 SVGAGI (reference sequence). The CDR3 sequence is 12 residues long. V lost 6 bases and J 8 bases, leaving 13 bases between the germline ends. CDR3 coding DNA: TGTGCCAGCAGCCCTCCCCCGCAGGGCTACACCTTC. This sequence encodes CASSPPPQGYTF.

The chain joins TRBV18 to TRBJ1-4; D may be TRBD1 (6 bases). This CDR3 has 16 residues. The germline gives CDR1 KGHSH, CDR2 LQKENI. The V and J ends lost 1 base and 0 bases respectively, with 9 bases between them. The CDR3 DNA reads TGTGCCAGCTCACCACGGACAGCCACAACTAATGAAAAACTGTTTTTT. Protein product: CASSPRTATTNEKLFF.

The chain joins TRBV5-6 to TRBJ2-7, with D maybe TRBD1 (7 bases). There are 15 residues in the CDR3. Germline loops: CDR1 SGHDT, CDR2 YYEEEE. Between the trimmed V and J ends, which lost 1 base and 4 bases, there was a span of 15 bases. CDR3: CASSLWQGGEYEQYF. As DNA, the CDR3 is TGTGCCAGCAGCTTGTGGCAGGGGGGCGAATACGAGCAGTACTTC.